Listed below are T cell receptor beta chains from one sample, sequenced in a study of shared clonotypes between healthy human individuals. The method was immunoSEQ multiplex PCR; TCRdb's version includes in-frame clones alone and lacks a portion of them. Among a few million clones, around nine tenths were seen once, and the ten largest hold around 0.15%. Sequences were obtained from naive CD4+ T cells sorted from blood. Receptors were obtained from a man between 18 and 29 years old in good health. Each CDR3 is given with its conserved first and last residue. D genes are given only for firm matches. Size is omitted from some rows. Given values are once, few, many or a class for expanded clones.

D,size,J,V,CDR3,DNA
-,-,TRBJ1-2,TRBV10-2,CASTGRGRYF,TGCGCCAGCACCGGCCGGGGAAGGTACTTC
-,-,TRBJ2-3,TRBV4-3,CASSQDPVLVTDTQYF,TGCGCCAGCAGCCAAGATCCGGTCTTGGTCACAGATACGCAGTATTTT
-,-,TRBJ1-2,TRBV19,CASSIRIPNYGYTF,TGTGCCAGTAGTATCAGGATTCCAAACTATGGCTACACCTTC
-,-,TRBJ1-5,TRBV6-6,CASSSRGRDQPQHF,TGTGCCAGCAGTTCACGGGGCCGGGATCAGCCCCAGCATTTT
TRBD1,-,TRBJ2-2,TRBV7-9,CASSTGQVGTGELFF,TGTGCCAGCAGCACGGGACAGGTTGGCACCGGGGAGCTGTTTTTT
-,-,TRBJ2-2,TRBV29-1,CSVDLGTNTGELFF,TGCAGCGTTGACTTGGGGACGAACACCGGGGAGCTGTTTTTT
-,-,TRBJ1-6,TRBV10-3,CAISDRLSSYNSPLHF,TGTGCCATCAGTGATCGGCTAAGCTCCTATAATTCACCCCTCCACTTT
TRBD2,-,TRBJ2-7,TRBV27,CASSRLAGDYEQYF,TGTGCCAGCAGCCGACTAGCGGGAGACTACGAGCAGTACTTC
-,-,TRBJ1-4,TRBV21-1,CASSTQGRGNEKLFF,TGTGCCAGCAGCACCCAGGGAAGGGGGAATGAAAAACTGTTTTTT
TRBD1,-,TRBJ2-5,TRBV7-9,CASSLEGAREETQYF,TGTGCCAGCAGCTTAGAGGGGGCCCGGGAAGAGACCCAGTACTTC
-,-,TRBJ1-5,TRBV19,CASRENSNQPQHF,TGTGCCAGTAGAGAAAATAGCAATCAGCCCCAGCATTTT
-,-,TRBJ2-7,TRBV5-4,CASSTTGMGPVVQYF,TGTGCCAGCAGCACCACAGGGATGGGGCCGGTGGTGCAGTACTTC
-,-,TRBJ1-5,TRBV10-3,CAISDPLSPQHF,TGTGCCATCAGTGACCCCTTAAGTCCCCAGCATTTT
-,-,TRBJ1-2,TRBV7-2,CASSLYDRKDGYTF,TGTGCCAGCAGCTTGTACGACAGGAAGGATGGCTACACCTTC
-,-,TRBJ1-6,TRBV5-6,CASSLFKENSPLHF,TGTGCCAGCAGCTTGTTTAAGGAAAATTCACCCCTCCACTTT
-,-,TRBJ2-3,TRBV30,CAWNAGARIEDTQYF,TGTGCCTGGAACGCGGGGGCTCGGATTGAAGATACGCAGTATTTT
-,-,TRBJ2-1,TRBV5-6,CASSPLRGGADNEQFF,TGTGCCAGCAGCCCACTAAGGGGGGGGGCCGACAATGAGCAGTTCTTC
TRBD1,-,TRBJ2-7,TRBV29-1,CSVEGQGVYEQYF,TGCAGCGTTGAAGGCCAGGGGGTCTACGAGCAGTACTTC
-,-,TRBJ2-7,TRBV5-1,CASALGEVYEQYF,TGCGCCAGCGCGTTAGGGGAGGTCTACGAGCAGTACTTC
-,-,TRBJ1-5,TRBV10-2,CASSVGTNQPQHF,TGCGCCAGCAGTGTGGGAACCAATCAGCCCCAGCATTTT
-,-,TRBJ1-6,TRBV5-4,CASSLEGPGYNSPLHF,TGTGCCAGCAGCTTGGAGGGTCCAGGCTATAATTCACCCCTCCACTTT
TRBD1,-,TRBJ1-2,TRBV5-1,CASSSTIKTGAYGYTF,TGCGCCAGCAGCTCTACAATTAAAACAGGGGCCTATGGCTACACCTTC
-,-,TRBJ2-1,TRBV7-9,CASSPRGQFGEQFF,TGTGCCAGCAGCCCCCGGGGGCAGTTTGGTGAGCAGTTCTTC
TRBD1,-,TRBJ1-1,TRBV6-6,CASTRGGRTFF,TGTGCCAGCACCAGGGGGGGGAGGACTTTCTTT
-,-,TRBJ2-5,TRBV15,CATSRRIGLGQETQYF,TGTGCCACCAGCAGGAGAATAGGTCTGGGCCAAGAGACCCAGTACTTC
TRBD2,-,TRBJ2-7,TRBV11-2,CASSFRPPGTSGSYEQYF,TGTGCCAGCAGCTTCCGTCCTCCCGGGACTAGCGGCAGCTACGAGCAGTACTTC
TRBD1,-,TRBJ2-7,TRBV29-1,CSVETGGPYEQYF,TGCAGCGTTGAAACAGGGGGCCCCTACGAGCAGTACTTC
-,-,TRBJ2-5,TRBV11-2,CASSSGPRQGTQYF,TGTGCCAGCAGCTCCGGACCGCGGCAGGGGACCCAGTACTTC
TRBD1,-,TRBJ1-3,TRBV6-5,CASQGAEHTIYF,TGTGCCAGTCAGGGGGCGGAACACACCATATATTTT
TRBD2,-,TRBJ2-1,TRBV5-8,CASRAPSGGYQFF,TGTGCCAGCAGGGCCCCTAGCGGGGGATACCAGTTCTTC
-,few,TRBJ1-1,TRBV29-1,CSVGPGNTEAFF,TGCAGCGTGGGGCCAGGGAACACTGAAGCTTTCTTT
TRBD1,-,TRBJ1-2,TRBV28,CASSGTGTNYGYTF,TGTGCCAGCAGTGGGACAGGGACTAACTATGGCTACACCTTC
TRBD2,-,TRBJ2-5,TRBV28,CASSSSAGRETQYF,TGTGCCAGCAGTTCCTCAGCGGGGAGGGAGACCCAGTACTTC
-,-,TRBJ1-1,TRBV5-1,CASSQSLVSNTEAFF,TGCGCCAGCAGCCAAAGCTTGGTTAGTAACACTGAAGCTTTCTTT
-,-,TRBJ2-2,TRBV6-4,CASSVQPNTGELFF,TGTGCCAGCAGTGTACAGCCGAACACCGGGGAGCTGTTTTTT
TRBD1,once,TRBJ2-7,TRBV27,CASSLSFRGLGEQYF,TGTGCCAGCAGTTTATCGTTCAGGGGGCTAGGCGAGCAGTACTTC
TRBD1,-,TRBJ2-7,TRBV5-1,CASSRGQRGGTGGYEQYF,TGCGCCAGCAGCCGAGGGCAGCGTGGCGGGACAGGGGGGTACGAGCAGTACTTC